This TCR beta chain was retrieved from a study of CD8 T cells in Susac syndrome. Whole-study results and caveats: By the study's own acknowledgment, its TCR sequencing and HLA analysis included relatively few individuals.

Sequencing of TCR beta was undertaken in CD8+ and CD4+ T cells derived from blood. Negative isolation was applied to CD8+ and CD4+ T cells, and FACS enrichment was applied to TEMRA cells. Germline V gene sequence: CDR1 MNHNY, CDR2 SVGAGI (reference sequence). The CDR3 loop spans 16 amino acids. Germline trimming cut 6 bases from V and 1 base from J; bases unmatched to any gene: 7. To note about this clonotype: Its antigen remains unknown.

Reverse transcription used about 0.45 to 1 ug RNA and random hexamers. A multiplex approach, immunoSEQ multiplex PCR, amplified TCR beta CDR3 across 54 Vbeta and 13 Jbeta. MiXCR, run by TCRdb on the immunoSEQ multiplex PCR reads, gives a single entry per CDR3 protein. The sample includes approximately 190,000 distinct CDR3 sequences, around 90% seen only once; the top ten take about 0.1%. Specimen: CD4+ T cells from PBMCs. The chain combines TRBV6-6 with TRBJ2-2, with 8 bases fitting TRBD1. The clonotype was recovered from a human donor with Susac syndrome. The CDR3: CASRSPGTGNTGELFF. In DNA, the CDR3 is TGTGCCAGCAGGAGTCCCGGGACAGGGAACACCGGGGAGCTGTTTTTT.